This TCR beta chain was sequenced in a study of control samples from healthy donors and cancer patients. Germline V CDR1 and CDR2: MDHEN, SYDVKM. This CDR3 is 13 amino acids long. Trimming removed 7 bases from V and 7 bases from J; junction bases left unmatched: 4. Measured with immunoSEQ multiplex PCR; TCRdb has only the in-frame clones, and not every one. The profile covers just under 75,000 clones, with about 90% appearing a single time and 4% taken by the ten largest. This rearrangement joins TRBV28 to TRBJ1-6, with 7 positions matching TRBD1. The specimen sequenced was blood. This receptor was obtained from a woman aged 45-65 years in good health. CDR3 DNA: TGTGCCAGCATTGGACAGGAGAATTCACCCCTCCACTTT. Protein product: CASIGQENSPLHF.